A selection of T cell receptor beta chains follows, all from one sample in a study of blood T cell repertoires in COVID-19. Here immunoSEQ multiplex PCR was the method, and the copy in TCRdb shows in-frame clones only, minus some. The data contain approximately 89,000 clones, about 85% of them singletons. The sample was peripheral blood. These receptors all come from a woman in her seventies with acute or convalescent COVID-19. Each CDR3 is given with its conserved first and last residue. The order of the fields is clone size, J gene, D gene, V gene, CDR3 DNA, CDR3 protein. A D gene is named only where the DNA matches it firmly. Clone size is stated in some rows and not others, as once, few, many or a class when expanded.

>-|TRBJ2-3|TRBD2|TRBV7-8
TGTGCCAGCAGCTCCTTAGCGGGAGGGGCAGATACGCAGTATTTT
CASSSLAGGADTQYF
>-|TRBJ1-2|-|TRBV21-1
TGTGCCAGCAGCACCAGGGACAGGGTGAACTATGGCTACACCTTC
CASSTRDRVNYGYTF
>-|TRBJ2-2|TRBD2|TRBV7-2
TGTGCCAGCAGCTTAAGGAGTAGCGGGGGCCTGAACACCGGGGAGCTGTTTTTT
CASSLRSSGGLNTGELFF
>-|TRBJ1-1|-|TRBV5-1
TGCGCCACCACCGAGGGCCTATCGGACACTGAAGCTTTCTTT
CATTEGLSDTEAFF
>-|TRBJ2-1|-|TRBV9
TGTGCCAGCAGCGTAGGGTGGGCTATCTACAATGAGCAGTTCTTC
CASSVGWAIYNEQFF
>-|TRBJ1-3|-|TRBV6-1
TGTGCCAGCAGTGAGGATCCGGGGGGACCTGTCTCTGGAAACACCATATATTTT
CASSEDPGGPVSGNTIYF
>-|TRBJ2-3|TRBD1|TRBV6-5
TGTGCCAGCAGCAGGGGGTGGGGAGATACGCAGTATTTT
CASSRGWGDTQYF
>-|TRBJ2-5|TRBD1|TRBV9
TGTGCCAGCAGCCTAACAGGGGACCCGAGGGAGACCCAGTACTTC
CASSLTGDPRETQYF
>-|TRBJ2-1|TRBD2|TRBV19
TGTGCCAGTAGTAGTGTGGGGACTAGCGAACACAATGAGCAGTTCTTC
CASSSVGTSEHNEQFF
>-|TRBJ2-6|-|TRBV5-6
TGTGCCAGCAGCTTGGTCGGGTCTGGGGCCAACGTCCTGACTTTC
CASSLVGSGANVLTF
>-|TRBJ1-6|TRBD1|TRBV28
TGTGCCAGCAGACTCGACAGGGGGCAAGGTTCACCCCTCCACTTT
CASRLDRGQGSPLHF
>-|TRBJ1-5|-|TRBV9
TGTGCCAGCAGCGAGGGGGAGCTGGTGTCTCAGCCCCAGCATTTT
CASSEGELVSQPQHF
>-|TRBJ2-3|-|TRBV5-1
TGCGCCAGCAGCTTTGAGGGAGCCCCAGATACGCAGTATTTT
CASSFEGAPDTQYF
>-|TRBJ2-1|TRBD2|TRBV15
TGTGCCACCAGCAGAGATGGCGGGAGCGGCGAGCAGTTCTTC
CATSRDGGSGEQFF
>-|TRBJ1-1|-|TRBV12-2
TGTGCAAGTCGCTTACTGGTTGTACTTTTCGCCCAAGAGGACAGGGGGACGAACACTGAAGCTTTCTTT
CASRLLVVLFAQEDRGTNTEAFF
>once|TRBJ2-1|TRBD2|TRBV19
TGTGCCAGTAGTATCGGGCGGGAGGGCCCTTACAATGAGCAGTTCTTC
CASSIGREGPYNEQFF
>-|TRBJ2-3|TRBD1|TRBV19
TGTGCCAGTAGTATAGGAGGGGGCAGCGCAGATACGCAGTATTTT
CASSIGGGSADTQYF
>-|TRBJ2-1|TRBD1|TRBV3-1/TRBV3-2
TGTGCCAGCAGCCAAGTAGGGGGCCCGGTAGACTCCTACAATGAGCAGTTCTTC
CASSQVGGPVDSYNEQFF
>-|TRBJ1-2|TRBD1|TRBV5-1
TGCGCCAGCAGCTTGGTCGGGGGACAGGGGATCTATGGCTACACCTTC
CASSLVGGQGIYGYTF
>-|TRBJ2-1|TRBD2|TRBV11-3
TGTGCCAGCAGCTCCCTAGCGGGGGGTGAGCAGTTCTTC
CASSSLAGGEQFF
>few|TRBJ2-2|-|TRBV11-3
TGTGCCAGCACCTTTGGGGAGGTCGGGGAGCTGTTTTTT
CASTFGEVGELFF
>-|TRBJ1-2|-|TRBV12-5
TGTGCTAGTGGAGGGGATGGCTACACCTTC
CASGGDGYTF
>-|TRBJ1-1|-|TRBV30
TGTGCCTGGAGTGGAAATCGAGGCACTGAAGCTTTCTTT
CAWSGNRGTEAFF
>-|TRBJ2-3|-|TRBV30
TGTGCCTGTAGGGGGTTAGGCACAGATACGCAGTATTTT
CACRGLGTDTQYF
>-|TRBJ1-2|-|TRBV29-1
TGCAGCGTTGTAGGGGGTAACCCCGGCTACACCTTC
CSVVGGNPGYTF
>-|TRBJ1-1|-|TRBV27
TGTGCCAGCAGCCCCCTTCTTGACCCAGGGAACACTGAAGCTTTCTTT
CASSPLLDPGNTEAFF
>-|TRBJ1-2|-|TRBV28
TGTGCCAGCACCGCCGGTCGGGGGAATGGCTACACCTTC
CASTAGRGNGYTF
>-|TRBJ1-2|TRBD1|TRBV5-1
TGCGCCAGCAGCGGGACAGTCGACTATGGCTACACCTTC
CASSGTVDYGYTF
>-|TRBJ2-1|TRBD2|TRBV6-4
TGTGCCAGCAGTGACTCGGCACTAGCGGGGGGGGCGATCCAGGGTGAGCAGTTCTTC
CASSDSALAGGAIQGEQFF
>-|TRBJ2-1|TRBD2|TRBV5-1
TGCGCCAGCAGCCCCAGGGAGGGCGGAGGCAATGAGCAGTTCTTC
CASSPREGGGNEQFF
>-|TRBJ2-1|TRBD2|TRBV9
TGTGCCAGCAGCCCCTCCGGCGGGAGGGTATACAATGAGCAGTTCTTC
CASSPSGGRVYNEQFF
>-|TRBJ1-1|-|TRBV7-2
TGTGCCAGCAGCTTAGTCTCAGACATGAACACTGAAGCTTTCTTT
CASSLVSDMNTEAFF
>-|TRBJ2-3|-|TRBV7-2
TGTGCCAGCAGCCCAGGCGGGGGCCGCACAGATACGCAGTATTTT
CASSPGGGRTDTQYF
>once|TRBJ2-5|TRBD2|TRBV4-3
TGCGCCAGCAGCCAAGTGAATGCGGGAGCAGAGACCCAGTACTTC
CASSQVNAGAETQYF
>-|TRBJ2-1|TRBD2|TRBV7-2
TGTGCCAGCAGCTTGGCCGGGGGGGCCTACAATGAGCAGTTCTTC
CASSLAGGAYNEQFF
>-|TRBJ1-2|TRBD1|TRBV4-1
TGCGCCAGCAGCCATTCAAATTCGGACAGGGGATATGGCTACACCTTC
CASSHSNSDRGYGYTF
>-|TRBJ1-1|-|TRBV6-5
TGTGCCAGCAGGTTAACCACTGGCACTGAAGCTTTCTTT
CASRLTTGTEAFF
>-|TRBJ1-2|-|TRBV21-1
TGTGCCAGCAGCAAACGAAGAGCCAACTATGGCTACACCTTC
CASSKRRANYGYTF
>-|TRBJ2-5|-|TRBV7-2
TGTGCCAGCAGCTTAGGGGGAGGTCAAGAGACCCAGTACTTC
CASSLGGGQETQYF
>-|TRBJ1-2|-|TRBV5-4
TGTGCCAGCAGCTTGGTACAGGGTAAAAGGAATGGCTACACCTTC
CASSLVQGKRNGYTF
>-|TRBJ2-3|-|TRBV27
TGTGCCAGCAGTCCCTATACAACCGGACGGGACACAGATACGCAGTATTTT
CASSPYTTGRDTDTQYF